The rows below give T cell receptor beta chains drawn from one sample of a study of blood T cell repertoires in COVID-19. Method: immunoSEQ multiplex PCR; TCRdb's copy keeps in-frame clones and lacks some. The sample consists of roughly 170,000 clones, approximately 78% of them appearing once. Source material: PBMCs or T cells enriched from blood (not recorded which). The receptors shown here come from a woman between 45 and 60 years old who had recovered from COVID-19. Each CDR3 is given with its conserved first and last residue. The D gene is left open where the match is weak. Clone size is given for some rows only: seen once, a few or many times, or a class if the clone is expanded.

cdr3_length	v_call	j_call	d_call	clone_size	cdr3_aa	cdr3_nt
18	TRBV5-1	TRBJ2-2	TRBD2	NA	CASSSTGAGGRSTGELFF	TGCGCCAGCAGCTCTACAGGAGCGGGAGGGAGGAGCACCGGGGAGCTGTTTTTT
16	TRBV11-1	TRBJ2-1	NA	NA	CASSRTGSQGYNEQFF	TGTGCCAGCAGCCGAACGGGGTCCCAAGGCTACAATGAGCAGTTCTTC
17	TRBV19	TRBJ2-1	TRBD2	NA	CASSSEFLAGVFNEQFF	TGTGCCAGTAGCTCAGAATTTCTAGCGGGAGTTTTCAATGAGCAGTTCTTC
15	TRBV15	TRBJ1-3	TRBD1	NA	CATSRWDRGEDTIYF	TGTGCCACCAGCAGATGGGACAGGGGTGAGGACACCATATATTTT
12	TRBV5-1	TRBJ2-3	NA	NA	CASSWQTDTQYF	TGCGCCAGCAGCTGGCAAACAGATACGCAGTATTTT
14	TRBV7-8	TRBJ2-7	NA	NA	CASSLGQNSYEQYF	TGTGCCAGCAGCTTAGGACAGAATTCCTACGAGCAGTACTTC
16	TRBV3-1/TRBV3-2	TRBJ2-1	TRBD2	NA	CASSHGGRASYNEQFF	TGTGCCAGCAGCCATGGCGGGAGGGCCTCCTACAATGAGCAGTTCTTC
16	TRBV3-1/TRBV3-2	TRBJ2-1	TRBD2	NA	CASSGLAGAMLGEQFF	TGTGCCAGCAGCGGACTAGCGGGAGCTATGCTTGGTGAGCAGTTCTTC
16	TRBV5-1	TRBJ1-5	NA	few	CASSPLPGESNQPQHF	TGCGCCAGCAGCCCCCTTCCGGGTGAGAGCAATCAGCCCCAGCATTTT
14	TRBV6-5	TRBJ1-1	NA	NA	CASSYGGRQTEAFF	TGTGCCAGCAGCTACGGGGGCCGGCAAACTGAAGCTTTCTTT
17	TRBV12-1	TRBJ2-3	NA	NA	CASSFGVAGGPTDTQYF	TGTGCCAGCAGCTTTGGGGTTGCGGGAGGGCCAACAGATACGCAGTATTTT
12	TRBV5-1	TRBJ2-2	NA	once	CASSQNTGELFF	TGCGCCAGCAGCCAGAACACCGGGGAGCTGTTTTTT